Shown below are 15 T cell receptor beta chains from a single sample sequenced in a study of CXCR3-negative and CXCR3-positive naive CD8 T cells. UMI-tagged TRB cDNA libraries were built via 5' RACE. TCRdb reprocessed the 5' RACE reads, with one entry per CDR3 protein and no DNA. The sample totals over 100,000 distinct CDR3 sequences. Sequencing was done on a sample of naive CXCR3- CD8+ T cells from blood. Stated subset: CD45RO-CCR7+CD27+CD95- naive CD8+ T cells lacking CXCR3 (TNR3-). All receptors derive from a human donor in good health. Some clones in this sample may be carry-over from other donors' samples.

This sequence joins TRBV18 and TRBJ2-5; TCRdb's assignment of TRBD1 cannot be checked, as there is no DNA. CDR1 is KGHSH and CDR2 is LQKENI in the germline V gene. This CDR3 has 18 amino acids. The CDR3: CASSPGQNLAGAQETQYF.

The V gene is TRBV15, the J gene TRBJ2-2. Germline V CDR1 and CDR2: LNHNV, YYDKDF (reference sequence). This CDR3 is 15 amino acids long. The CDR3 here is CATSREDGYTGELFF.

V gene TRBV9 combines with J gene TRBJ2-7; checking the TCRdb D call of TRBD2 is not possible without DNA. This CDR3 is built from 15 residues. Germline CDR1 reads SGDLS; CDR2 reads YYNGEE. The CDR3 protein is CASSVSSGVTYEQYF.

The gene calls are TRBV28 and TRBJ2-1; with no DNA, the TCRdb D assignment of TRBD2 cannot be verified. CDR3 length: 16 amino acids. Looked up from germline, CDR1 is MDHEN and CDR2 is SYDVKM. CDR3 protein: CASSPPYLPGGNEQFF.

The chain carries TRBV7-6 and TRBJ2-1; TCRdb picks TRBD1, but there is no DNA to check that call. The CDR3 is 16 amino acids. Per germline, CDR1 SGHVS and CDR2 FNYEAQ. The CDR3 sequence: CASSLITGNGYNEQFF. Supplemented by reference TRBV7-6 and TRBJ2-1, the full variable domain reads GAGVSQSPRYKVTKRGQDVALRCDPISGHVSLYWYRQALGQGPEFLTYFNYEAQQDKSGLPNDRFSAERPEGSISTLTIQRTEQRDSAMYRCASSLITGNGYNEQFFGPGTRLTVL.

V is TRBV19 and J is TRBJ1-1. Germline CDR1 is LNHDA and CDR2 is SQIVND (reference sequence). The length of the CDR3 is 11 residues. The CDR3 here is CASSTGVEAFF. Together with reference TRBV19 and TRBJ1-1, the CDR3 gives the full variable domain: DGGITQSPKYLFRKEGQNVTLSCEQNLNHDAMYWYRQDPGQGLRLIYYSQIVNDFQKGDIAEGYSVSREKKESFPLTVTSAQKNPTAFYLCASSTGVEAFFGQGTRLTVV.

The chain is built from TRBV27 and TRBJ2-2; TCRdb outputs TRBD2, but without DNA this stays unchecked. The CDR3 spans 14 residues. Germline V CDR1 and CDR2: MNHEY, SMNVEV (reference sequence). The CDR3 loop reads CASRESAGRGELFF.

The chain combines TRBV25-1 with TRBJ1-1; TCRdb designates TRBD1, a call that cannot be tested without DNA. Germline values: CDR1 MGHDK, CDR2 SYGVNS. The CDR3 loop spans 14 amino acids. CDR3 loop: CASSDRDRAAEAFF.

The chain couples TRBV15 to TRBJ2-7; the D gene TCRdb calls, TRBD2, cannot be checked with no DNA. This CDR3 is 15 amino acids long. Germline-derived CDR1 and CDR2 are LNHNV and YYDKDF (reference sequence). The CDR3 region is CATSETSGEAYEQYF.

V usage is TRBV6-5 and J usage is TRBJ1-6. Germline V lookup: CDR1 MNHEY, CDR2 SVGAGI. The CDR3 runs to 15 residues. The CDR3 region is CASSYREAYNSPLHF.

V gene TRBV7-6 combines with J gene TRBJ1-3. CDR3 size: 17 residues. Per the germline V gene, CDR1 is SGHVS and CDR2 is FNYEAQ. This CDR3 is CASSLSIWGDAGNTIYF.

The chain employs TRBV7-9 and TRBJ2-3; no DNA is available, so the TRBD2 call from TCRdb remains unchecked. Germline CDR1 reads SEHNR; CDR2 reads FQNEAQ (reference sequence). This CDR3 is 12 amino acids long. CDR3 in amino acids: CASSFGGDTQYF.

This chain connects TRBV2 to TRBJ2-3. From germline, CDR1 is SNHLY and CDR2 FYNNEI. The CDR3 covers 13 residues. CDR3 sequence reads: CASRETSTDTQYF.

The CDR3 here is CASSLLSPGGNEQFF. This sequence joins TRBV5-6 and TRBJ2-1; TCRdb picks TRBD1, but there is no DNA to check that call. CDR1 is SGHDT and CDR2 is YYEEEE in the germline V gene. This CDR3 contains 15 residues.

V gene TRBV6-5 combines with J gene TRBJ1-4; TCRdb lists TRBD1, though no DNA is available to test this call. CDR3 size: 18 residues. The germline V gene encodes CDR1 MNHEY and CDR2 SVGAGI. The CDR3 region is CASSPRGTGVVANEKLFF.